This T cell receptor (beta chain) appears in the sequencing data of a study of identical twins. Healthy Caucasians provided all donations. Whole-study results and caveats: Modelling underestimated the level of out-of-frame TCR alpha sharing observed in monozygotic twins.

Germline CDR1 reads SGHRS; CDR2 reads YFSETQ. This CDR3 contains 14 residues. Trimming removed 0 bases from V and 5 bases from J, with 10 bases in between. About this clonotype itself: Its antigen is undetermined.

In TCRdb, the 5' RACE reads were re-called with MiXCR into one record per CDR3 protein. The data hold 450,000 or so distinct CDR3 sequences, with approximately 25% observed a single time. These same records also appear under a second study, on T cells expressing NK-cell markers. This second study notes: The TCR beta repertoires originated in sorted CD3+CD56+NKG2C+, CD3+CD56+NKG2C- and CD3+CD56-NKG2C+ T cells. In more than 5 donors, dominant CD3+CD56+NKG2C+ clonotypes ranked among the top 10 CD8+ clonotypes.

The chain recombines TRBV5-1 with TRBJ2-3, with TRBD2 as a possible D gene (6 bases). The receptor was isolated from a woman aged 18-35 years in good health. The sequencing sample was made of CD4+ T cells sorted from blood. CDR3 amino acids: CASSLETGEDTQYF. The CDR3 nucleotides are TGCGCCAGCAGCTTGGAGACGGGGGAAGATACGCAGTATTTT.